The 21 T cell receptor beta chains in this list originate from one sample, sequenced in a study of OX40 agonist ivuxolimab in advanced cancers. TCRdb's table, derived via immunoSEQ multiplex PCR, lists solely in-frame clones and lacks some. The sample holds tens of thousands of clones, about 89% seen once. Specimen: CD4+ or CD8+ T cells sorted from blood, collected in a trial of the OX40 agonist ivuxolimab. The receptors here all came from an adult with an advanced solid tumor such as melanoma, head and neck, liver or kidney cancer.

The chain recombines TRBV14 with TRBJ2-7, with a weak D call TRBD2 (6 bases). There are 14 residues in the CDR3. Germline values: CDR1 SGHDN, CDR2 FVKESK. V lost 5 bases to trimming and J lost 0 bases, with 11 bases between them. CDR3 sequence (DNA): TGTGCCAGCAGCAGAGGAGGGATCTCCTACGAGCAGTACTTC. Its protein product is CASSRGGISYEQYF.

This rearrangement joins TRBV11-3 to TRBJ2-3, with D hard to call. The CDR3 totals 12 residues. From germline, CDR1 is SGHNT and CDR2 YENEEA. Trimming took off 1 base at V and 1 base at J, with 0 bases between the two ends. The CDR3 DNA reads as TGTGCCAGCAGCTTAGGCACAGATACGCAGTATTTT. Translation gives CASSLGTDTQYF.

The V and J genes are TRBV28 and TRBJ1-4; D is perhaps TRBD1 (5 bases). Germline-derived CDR1 and CDR2 are MDHEN and SYDVKM. Trimming cost V 10 bases and J 0 bases, with 18 bases left between them. The CDR3 length is 16 residues. In nucleotides, the CDR3 is TGTGCCACCACTGGGGGGGGGTTTGCAACTAATGAAAAACTGTTTTTT. Its protein is CATTGGGFATNEKLFF. The full variable domain, in which reference TRBV28 and TRBJ1-4 provide the parts outside the CDR3, is DVKVTQSSRYLVKRTGEKVFLECVQDMDHENMFWYRQDPGLGLRLIYFSYDVKMKEKGDIPEGYSVSREKKERFSLILESASTNQTSMYLCATTGGGFATNEKLFFGSGTQLSVL.

The chain has TRBV5-1 and TRBJ2-7; possible D gene TRBD2, 5 bases. V was clipped by 2 bases and J by 3 bases, with 6 bases between them. Germline V gives CDR1 SGHRS, CDR2 YFSETQ. This CDR3 region has 12 residues. Here the CDR3 reads CASSFTSYEQYF. CDR3 nucleotides: TGCGCCAGCAGCTTTACTAGCTACGAGCAGTACTTC.

V gene TRBV14 combines with J gene TRBJ2-5; 8 nucleotides agree with TRBD1. V shed 1 base and J 5 bases; nucleotides not matched to a gene: 6. Germline V gene sequence: CDR1 SGHDN, CDR2 FVKESK. The CDR3 is 15 residues long. DNA for the CDR3: TGTGCCAGCAGCCAAGGACAGGGGAGGTCGGAGACCCAGTACTTC. Protein sequence: CASSQGQGRSETQYF.

The gene calls are TRBV6-1 and TRBJ2-2; unclear D gene. CDR3 length equals 10 residues. CDR1 and CDR2 (germline): MNHNS, SASEGT. V was trimmed by 9 bases and J by 7 bases, leaving 6 bases between them. CDR3 nucleotide sequence: TGTGCCAGTCTTTTCGGGGAGCTGTTTTTT. Amino acids: CASLFGELFF.

This sequence joins TRBV4-3 and TRBJ1-5, with D hard to call. This CDR3 region has 16 residues. Germline-derived CDR1 and CDR2 are LGHNA and YSLEER. Trimming shortened V by 4 bases and J by 1 base, and 14 bases separated the two germline ends. CDR3 sequence: CASSPHPSVSNQPQHF. The DNA for the CDR3 is TGCGCCAGCAGCCCCCACCCGTCCGTAAGCAATCAGCCCCAGCATTTT.

This chain uses TRBV4-3 with TRBJ2-5; 9 nucleotides line up with TRBD2. Germline V CDR1 and CDR2: LGHNA, YSLEER. CDR3 length: 15 amino acids. Trimming took 4 bases from V and 5 from J; bases not matched to a gene: 8. In nucleotides, the CDR3 is TGCGCCAGCAGCCTTGCGGGAGGGGAGGGGGAGACCCAGTACTTC. Translated: CASSLAGGEGETQYF.

The V and J genes are TRBV5-6 and TRBJ2-7, with 9 bases aligning to TRBD1. Trimming at V came to 2 bases and at J to 4 bases, leaving 1 base not matched to a gene. CDR3 length equals 13 residues. Germline CDR1 reads SGHDT; CDR2 reads YYEEEE. The CDR3 here is CASSLQGAYEQYF. CDR3 coding DNA: TGTGCCAGCAGCTTACAGGGGGCTTACGAGCAGTACTTC. The variable domain in full, with the rest retrieved from reference TRBV5-6 and TRBJ2-7, is DAGVTQSPTHLIKTRGQQVTLRCSPKSGHDTVSWYQQALGQGPQFIFQYYEEEERQRGNFPDRFSGHQFPNYSSELNVNALLLGDSALYLCASSLQGAYEQYFGPGTRLTVT.

This CDR3 is CASSLLGSLAADTQYF. In nucleotides, the CDR3 is TGTGCCAGCAGCTTACTGGGCAGTCTGGCGGCAGATACGCAGTATTTT. This sequence joins TRBV7-9 and TRBJ2-3; D remains unclear. Germline CDR1 reads SEHNR; CDR2 reads FQNEAQ (reference sequence). This CDR3 has 16 residues. Trimming stripped 2 bases from V and 4 bases from J, with 16 bases between.

In its sample, this clone was seen a few times. The chain couples TRBV9 to TRBJ2-3; D gene ambiguous. The CDR3 contains 13 residues. CDR1 and CDR2 from the germline V gene are SGDLS and YYNGEE. The V end was cut by 1 base, the J end by 0 bases, with 3 bases between. As DNA, the CDR3 is TGTGCCAGCAGCGTAACTAGCACAGATACGCAGTATTTT. Translating it yields CASSVTSTDTQYF.

The rearrangement links TRBV30 to TRBJ2-1; D is unresolved. V lost 3 bases to trimming and J lost 6 bases, with 9 bases between them. The V gene's germline CDR1 is GTSNPN and CDR2 SVGIG (reference sequence). CDR3 length: 12 amino acids. The CDR3 nucleotides read TGTGCCTGGAGCCCAACGGGCAATGAGCAGTTCTTC. This codes for CAWSPTGNEQFF.

This rearrangement joins TRBV4-2 to TRBJ2-3; D remains unclear. V was clipped by 0 bases and J by 3 bases, with 16 bases between them. Germline CDR1 and CDR2: LGHNA and YNFKEQ. This CDR3 region has 17 residues. DNA of the CDR3: TGTGCCAGCAGCCAAGATATCGTCTCCCTGGGGACAGATACGCAGTATTTT. This translates into CASSQDIVSLGTDTQYF.

CDR3 coding DNA: TGTGCCAGCACTGGCTACACCTTC. Translating it yields CASTGYTF. The V call is TRBV28, the J call TRBJ1-2; D not certain. V was cut by 7 bases and J by 7 bases, with 1 base left in between. This CDR3 has 8 amino acids. The germline gives CDR1 MDHEN, CDR2 SYDVKM.

The chain has TRBV5-6 and TRBJ2-5, with D unresolved. The germline V gene has CDR1 SGHDT and CDR2 YYEEEE. The ends were cut back, 2 bases at V and 5 bases at J, with 7 bases in the middle. CDR3 length: 12 residues. CDR3 region: CASSFSLETQYF. As DNA, the CDR3 is TGTGCCAGCAGCTTTTCCCTGGAGACCCAGTACTTC.

V usage is TRBV10-3 and J usage is TRBJ1-1; TRBD1 matches at 7 bases. This CDR3 contains 15 residues. Trimming at V came to 4 bases and at J to 4 bases, leaving 9 bases not matched to a gene. From germline, CDR1 is ENHRY and CDR2 SYGVKD. CDR3 DNA sequence: TGTGCCATCAGTGCACTAGGGGGCGAGGGCACTGAAGCTTTCTTT. Its translation: CAISALGGEGTEAFF.

As for this clone: Other DNA sequences in this sample translate to the same CDR3. The CDR3 DNA is TGTGCCAGCAGTTTAGGGAGCTCTGGAAACACCATATATTTT. Translating gives CASSLGSSGNTIYF. The V call is TRBV28, the J call TRBJ1-3; no definite D call. The CDR3 is 14 amino acids. V was shortened by 2 bases and J by 0 bases, with 5 bases between the two germline ends. Per germline, CDR1 MDHEN and CDR2 SYDVKM.

The rearrangement uses TRBV7-8 and TRBJ2-5; no reliable D call. Germline loops: CDR1 SGHVS, CDR2 FQNEAQ. V was pared by 5 bases and J by 0 bases, with 10 bases between. The CDR3 runs to 14 residues. As DNA, the CDR3 is TGTGCCAGCAGCCCGAACTTGTACCAAGAGACCCAGTACTTC. It is translated as CASSPNLYQETQYF.

The chain uses TRBV16 and TRBJ1-2; TRBD1 is a possible D gene (6 bases). The germline V and J ends were trimmed by 2 bases and 8 bases, with 12 bases remaining between them. CDR1 is KGHSY, CDR2 FQNENV, per germline. This CDR3 is 13 amino acids long. The CDR3 sequence: CASSQPGGRGYTF. CDR3 DNA sequence: TGTGCCAGCAGCCAACCGGGGGGCCGGGGCTACACCTTC.

V gene TRBV27 combines with J gene TRBJ2-7, with D perhaps TRBD2 (6 bases). V lost 2 bases and J 4 bases, leaving 12 bases between the germline ends. There are 14 residues in the CDR3. Looked up from germline, CDR1 is MNHEY and CDR2 is SMNVEV (reference sequence). The CDR3 nucleotides read TGTGCCAGCAGTTTAACGGGACTTGGGTACGAGCAGTACTTC. Translation: CASSLTGLGYEQYF.

The chain combines TRBV27 with TRBJ1-5, with D perhaps TRBD1 (6 bases). This CDR3 has 14 residues. With 5 bases removed from V and 7 bases from J, the gap between germline ends came to 15 bases. Germline CDR1 is MNHEY and CDR2 is SMNVEV (reference sequence). The CDR3 DNA reads as TGTGCCAGCAGTACCCGGGGGGCAGGGCAGCCCCAGCATTTT. The encoded protein is CASSTRGAGQPQHF.